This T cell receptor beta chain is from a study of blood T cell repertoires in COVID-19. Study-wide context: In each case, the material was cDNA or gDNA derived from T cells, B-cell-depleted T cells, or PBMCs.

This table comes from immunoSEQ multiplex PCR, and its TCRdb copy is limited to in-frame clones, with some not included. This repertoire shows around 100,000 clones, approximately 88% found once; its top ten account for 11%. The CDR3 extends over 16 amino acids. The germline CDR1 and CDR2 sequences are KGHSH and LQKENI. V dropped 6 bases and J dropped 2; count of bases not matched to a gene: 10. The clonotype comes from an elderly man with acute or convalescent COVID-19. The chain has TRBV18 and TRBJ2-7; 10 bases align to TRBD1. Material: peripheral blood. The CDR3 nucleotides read TGTGCCAGCTCCCTCAAGGGGACAGGGGACCCCTACGAGCAGTACTTC. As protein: CASSLKGTGDPYEQYF.